One T cell receptor beta chain is described in this entry. The antigen remains unidentified. This entry belongs to a study of radiation and T cells in renal cell carcinoma. Overall study results and limits: Pretreatment tumor biopsies were lacking, so baseline clonotypes are unknown. Top tumor clonotypes rose in blood 2 weeks post-radiation, then contracted.

Time point noted: blood 4 weeks post-SBRT, at nephrectomy. Treatment in this sample: 15 Gy SBRT to primary tumor, nephrectomy 4 weeks later. Nephrectomy followed 15 Gy stereotactic body radiation by 4 weeks. Using immunoSEQ multiplex PCR, the repertoire was profiled, and TCRdb retains in-frame clones only, with some absent. The data hold some 44,000 clones, with roughly 82% observed a single time. This specimen was blood, taken from a patient whose treatment included radiotherapy and nephrectomy. The receptor's source is a woman between 65 and 79 years old with renal cell carcinoma.

The CDR3 protein is CASSTPQDNSPLHF. CDR3 in DNA: TGTGCCAGCAGCACCCCACAGGATAATTCACCCCTCCACTTT. The chain carries TRBV2 and TRBJ1-6, with a weak D call TRBD1 (5 bases). The CDR3 runs to 14 residues. V was clipped by 6 bases and J by 5 bases, with 11 bases between them. Germline V lookup: CDR1 SNHLY, CDR2 FYNNEI.